The present entry profiles one T cell receptor (beta chain) with its context. Its matching antigen is unknown. This specimen belongs to a study of shared clonotypes between healthy human individuals. Study in general: Plates per donor: three CD4 naive, three CD4 memory, two CD8 naive, one CD8 memory.

Assay runs were performed at deep level. It was about 210 ng DNA, about 30,000 T cell genomes, that sorted-subset replicate PCRs used. Using immunoSEQ multiplex PCR, the repertoire was profiled, and TCRdb retains in-frame clones only, with some absent. Of some 2,100,000 clones listed, about 94% are singletons. The study, taken as a whole, reports: Non-shared clonotypes had lower generation probabilities than those shared by all four donors.

Losses at the gene ends were 3 bases for V and 4 bases for J; bases not matched to a gene: 4. The CDR3 extends over 16 amino acids. Germline V CDR1 and CDR2: SGHAT, FQNNGV. The receptor comes from a young man in good health. The rearrangement links TRBV11-2 to TRBJ2-3; 13 bases are a match to TRBD2. Sequenced: naive CD4+ T cells sorted from blood. Subset noted: CD45RA+ positively selected. The CDR3 spells CASSLTSGGFPDTQYF. In DNA form, the CDR3 reads TGTGCCAGCAGCTTGACTAGCGGGGGGTTCCCAGATACGCAGTATTTT.